The clone carrying this TCR beta chain was counted between two and nine times. Its cognate antigen is unknown. Because the CDR3 is missing its conserved closing phenylalanine or tryptophan, this is likely a read error. No DNA is shown, since the ends of the CDR3 on it are uncertain; the CDR3 is the one TCRdb lists. The sample is drawn from a study of CD8+CD57+ T cells in acquired aplastic anemia. Study-level information: Sorted CD4+ and CD8+ cells gave a mean 3.2 ug DNA, range 0.2 to 27.4 ug.

Previously, flow cytometry had revealed CD8+CD57+ cell expansion in the patients chosen for sequencing. Broader study findings: Sharing between patients and controls was observed for around 30 CD8+ CDR3 sequences.

The CDR3 spans 10 residues, counting both ends. Germline V gives CDR1 KGHDR, CDR2 SFDVKD. According to the study, genomic DNA was the template for TCR beta VDJ and CDR3 profiling. TCRdb passed the reads through MiXCR, listing each CDR3 protein once. The data hold about half a million distinct CDR3 sequences, with around 30% observed a single time. The chain recombines TRBV24-1 with TRBJ2-7; whether TRBD2, the table's D call, matches the DNA was not checked. The sample taken for sequencing was sorted CD4+, CD8+, or CD8+CD57+ T cells (not recorded which) from PBMCs. The sequence was collected from a human donor with aplastic anemia. The CDR3 here is CATSDTGTSG.